What follows describes a single TCR beta chain. Antigen unknown. Amplification of TCR beta CDR3 regions was performed using RNA transcripts as template. HTBI primers were employed in a first-round RT-PCR of the TCR CDR3. TCRdb re-derived calls from the multiplex PCR reads in MiXCR, one entry per CDR3 protein. The table has 300,000 to 450,000 distinct CDR3 sequences, 13% to 15% seen once; the top ten hold roughly a fifth. These data originate in a study of T cells in Graves' hyperthyroidism and ophthalmopathy. For the study at large: Peripheral blood sampling occurred at initial diagnosis, before any treatment. Study conclusions and caveats: A model built on 13 V-J features separated ophthalmopathy from stable hyperthyroidism. Blood also showed most of the thyroid clonotypes that were expanded above 0.001.

The trim removed 2 bases at V and 8 bases at J, leaving 2 bases unmatched. The CDR3 has 15 amino acids. CDR1 and CDR2 from the germline V gene are ENHRY and SYGVKD. For the diagnoses, clinical symptoms, serum thyroxine and TRAb, thyroid ultrasound and orbital computed tomography were used. This clonotype was obtained from a woman in her twenties or thirties with Graves' ophthalmopathy. The chain has TRBV10-3 and TRBJ1-6, with 11 bases that match TRBD1. Sequencing used blood. The CDR3 DNA sequence: TGTGCCATCAGTGAGGGACAGGGGGCAGATTCACCCCTCCACTTT. It codes for CAISEGQGADSPLHF.